What follows describes a single T cell receptor (beta chain). Categorization into cohorts depended on clinical history that participants reported. J was trimmed by 6 bases and V by 4 bases; bases with no gene match: 7. CDR1 is SGHRS and CDR2 is YFSETQ in the germline V gene. The CDR3 contains 15 residues. Profiled with immunoSEQ multiplex PCR; TCRdb holds only in-frame clones, not every one. The table has about 180,000 clones, about 84% seen once. This sample was included in a study of blood T cell repertoires in COVID-19. About the research overall: The United States, Italy and Spain were the sources of the acute and convalescent COVID-19 samples.

The clonotype was recovered from a woman in her 30s who had recovered from COVID-19. This chain links TRBV5-1 with TRBJ2-7; 13 bases are shared with TRBD2. Sample: PBMCs or T cells enriched from blood (not recorded which). The CDR3 DNA reads TGCGCCAGCAGCCCACTAGCGGGAGGGCCGGGCGAGCAGTACTTC. Translating gives CASSPLAGGPGEQYF.